These 13 T cell receptor beta chains share one sample of origin, sequenced in a study of blood T cell repertoires in COVID-19. Clones were read by immunoSEQ multiplex PCR, and TCRdb kept only the in-frame ones, dropping some. There are approximately 670,000 clones in the sample; approximately 90% occur only once, and over 0.2% lies in the top ten. Sequences were obtained from peripheral blood. Every receptor here comes from a woman between 18 and 30 years old with acute or convalescent COVID-19.

The V gene is TRBV5-1, the J gene TRBJ2-7; 7 nucleotides match TRBD2. V lost 7 bases, J lost 2 bases, and 21 bases stayed unmatched. From germline, CDR1 is SGHRS and CDR2 YFSETQ. The CDR3 spans 18 residues. CDR3 loop: CASSFLRSGFLNTYEQYF. CDR3 DNA sequence: TGCGCCAGCTCCTTTCTTCGTAGCGGGTTCCTTAATACCTACGAGCAGTACTTC.

The chain recombines TRBV19 with TRBJ1-5; D not resolved. Trimming cost V 10 bases and J 0 bases, with 13 bases left between them. CDR3 size: 14 residues. Germline values: CDR1 LNHDA, CDR2 SQIVND (reference sequence). The CDR3 region has the DNA TGTGCCACACGTGTGGCGGATAGCAATCAGCCCCAGCATTTT. This translates into CATRVADSNQPQHF.

This clone was detected only once. The V gene is TRBV6-6, the J gene TRBJ1-1, with 7 bases matching TRBD1. CDR1 and CDR2 (germline): MNHNY, SVGAGI (reference sequence). The J segment lost 1 base and the V segment lost 6 bases, leaving 8 bases of the junction unmatched. CDR3 length equals 15 residues. This CDR3 is CASRREGASNTEAFF. The CDR3 region has the DNA TGTGCCAGCAGGCGCGAGGGGGCTTCGAACACTGAAGCTTTCTTT.

This chain links TRBV5-8 with TRBJ2-1; D perhaps matches TRBD1 (6 bases). The CDR3 contains 15 residues. CDR1 and CDR2 (germline): SGHTS, YDEGEE. Trimming shortened V by 2 bases and J by 5 bases, and 14 bases separated the two germline ends. The CDR3 DNA sequence: TGTGCCAGCAGCTTATTGGACAGACTTAACAATGAGCAGTTCTTC. This gives the protein CASSLLDRLNNEQFF. Full variable domain (missing parts from reference TRBV5-8 and TRBJ2-1): EAGVTQSPTHLIKTRGQQATLRCSPISGHTSVYWYQQALGLGLQFLLWYDEGEERNRGNFPPRFSGRQFPNYSSELNVNALELEDSALYLCASSLLDRLNNEQFFGPGTRLTVL.

V usage is TRBV19 and J usage is TRBJ2-1; 9 positions match TRBD2. CDR1 is LNHDA and CDR2 is SQIVND in the germline V gene (reference sequence). With V trimmed by 5 bases and J by 9 bases, 14 bases remained unmatched. The CDR3 length is 16 residues. For the CDR3, the DNA is TGTGCCAGTAGTTTTAGGGCTAGCGGGGCGGTGGGTGAGCAGTTCTTC. Its translation is CASSFRASGAVGEQFF.

The chain joins TRBV6-5 to TRBJ2-1; 7 nucleotides match TRBD1. V trimming: 6 bases; J trimming: 7 bases; junction bases outside the gene matches: 9. There are 14 residues in the CDR3. Germline-derived CDR1 and CDR2 are MNHEY and SVGAGI. CDR3 DNA sequence: TGTGCCAGCAGCAAGGAGACAGGGTTGAATGAGCAGTTCTTC. It encodes CASSKETGLNEQFF.

This clone appeared once. This sequence joins TRBV3-1 (or the pseudogene TRBV3-2) and TRBJ2-1; no firm D call. The CDR3 is 15 residues long. In germline, CDR1 is LGHDT, CDR2 YNNKEL (reference sequence). V lost 1 base, J lost 5 bases, and 12 bases lay in between. CDR3 loop: CASSQAGRTHNEQFF. In DNA, the CDR3 is TGTGCCAGCAGCCAAGCGGGTAGAACCCACAATGAGCAGTTCTTC.

In this sample, this clone turned up once. The rearrangement joins TRBV5-1 to TRBJ1-2; D remains ambiguous. Trimming pared 0 bases from V and 6 bases from J, leaving 9 bases between. In germline, CDR1 is SGHRS, CDR2 YFSETQ. This CDR3 contains 13 residues. The CDR3 spells CASSLDLYHGYTF. For the CDR3, the DNA is TGCGCCAGCAGCTTGGATCTCTACCATGGCTACACCTTC.

The chain uses TRBV5-1 and TRBJ2-5, with D possibly TRBD2 on 6 matching bases. Trimming pared 5 bases from V and 3 bases from J, leaving 14 bases between. The CDR3 runs to 14 residues. The germline CDR1 and CDR2 sequences are SGHRS and YFSETQ. Written as DNA, the CDR3 is TGCGCCAGCAGTCGGGGGTCCCAAGAAGAGACCCAGTACTTC. This sequence encodes CASSRGSQEETQYF.

This clone occurred a few times. CDR3 DNA sequence: TGTGCCAGTAGCTTGGGCCGAACCACTCAGCCCCAGCATTTT. It codes for CASSLGRTTQPQHF. V is TRBV19 and J is TRBJ1-5; D is unclear. V lost 6 bases to trimming and J lost 6 bases, with 15 bases between them. The CDR3 runs 14 residues. CDR1 is LNHDA and CDR2 is SQIVND in the germline V gene (reference sequence).

The rearrangement links TRBV7-9 to TRBJ2-2; D gene uncertain. Per the germline V gene, CDR1 is SEHNR and CDR2 is FQNEAQ (reference sequence). Trimming removed 9 bases from V and 6 bases from J, with 8 bases in between. This CDR3 region has 11 residues. The CDR3 protein is CASLGSGELFF. As DNA, the CDR3 is TGTGCCAGTCTCGGGTCCGGGGAGCTGTTTTTT.

This clone was recorded only once. Other DNA sequences within the sample encode an identical CDR3. This rearrangement joins TRBV11-2 to TRBJ1-2, with TRBD1 identical over 7 bases. The J segment lost 3 bases and the V segment lost 1 base, leaving 2 bases of the junction unmatched. The V gene's germline CDR1 is SGHAT and CDR2 FQNNGV. The CDR3 has 14 amino acids. The CDR3 DNA is TGTGCCAGCAGCTTAGGACAGGGTGACTATGGCTACACCTTC. Amino acids: CASSLGQGDYGYTF.

Written as DNA, the CDR3 is TGTGCCAGCAGCTTGGCGGGGGGTGGATACAATGAGCAGTTCTTC. It codes for CASSLAGGGYNEQFF. V and J are TRBV5-5 and TRBJ2-1; TRBD2 matches at 7 bases. V was pared by 0 bases and J by 4 bases, with 4 bases of the junction left unmatched. Germline CDR1 reads SGHKS; CDR2 reads YYEKEE (reference sequence). This CDR3 contains 15 residues. The entire variable domain, with the rest obtained from reference TRBV5-5 and TRBJ2-1, is as follows: DAGVTQSPTHLIKTRGQQVTLRCSPISGHKSVSWYQQVLGQGPQFIFQYYEKEERGRGNFPDRFSARQFPNYSSELNVNALLLGDSALYLCASSLAGGGYNEQFFGPGTRLTVL.